This T cell receptor (beta chain) was identified during a study of T cell repertoires in cytomegalovirus infection. Background on the study: Indications came from public TCR beta signatures; they pointed to CMV infection and to a matching HLA type. General study findings and limits: There were carriers of CMV plus the relevant HLA, and cumulative public TCR beta family frequency identified them. HLA-C-restricted CMV clonotypes gave the most frequent clonotype in two of eight donors.

This clonotype was seen ten or more times. Its antigen is unknown. One entry per CDR3 protein, called by TCRdb with MiXCR from the reads. There are roughly 310,000 distinct CDR3 sequences in the sample; 15% to 20% occur only once, and 12% lies in the top ten. Germline V gene lookup returns CDR1 SGHTA and CDR2 FQGNSA. Trimming removed 4 bases from V and 2 bases from J, with 12 bases in between. This CDR3 spans 15 amino acids. This clonotype originated in a human donor in good health (CMV status not recorded). Some clones in this sample may be carry-over from other donors' samples. The gene calls are TRBV7-2 and TRBJ2-1; perhaps TRBD1 as D (6 bases). Sequencing input: PBMCs. CDR3 amino acids: CASSYGQTAYNEQFF. DNA of the CDR3: TGTGCCAGCAGCTACGGACAGACCGCCTACAATGAGCAGTTCTTC.